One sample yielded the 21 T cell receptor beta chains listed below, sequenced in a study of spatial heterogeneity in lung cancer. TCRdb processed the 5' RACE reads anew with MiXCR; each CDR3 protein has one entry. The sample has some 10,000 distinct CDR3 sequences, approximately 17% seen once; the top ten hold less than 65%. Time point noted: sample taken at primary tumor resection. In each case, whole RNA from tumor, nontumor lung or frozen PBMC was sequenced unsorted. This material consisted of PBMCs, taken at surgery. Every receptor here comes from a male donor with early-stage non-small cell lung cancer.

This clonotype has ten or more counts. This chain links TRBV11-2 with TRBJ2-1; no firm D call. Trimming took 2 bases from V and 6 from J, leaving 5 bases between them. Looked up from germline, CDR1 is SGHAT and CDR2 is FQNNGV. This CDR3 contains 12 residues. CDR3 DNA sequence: TGTGCCAGCAGCTTAATGAGCAATGAGCAGTTCTTC. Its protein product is CASSLMSNEQFF.

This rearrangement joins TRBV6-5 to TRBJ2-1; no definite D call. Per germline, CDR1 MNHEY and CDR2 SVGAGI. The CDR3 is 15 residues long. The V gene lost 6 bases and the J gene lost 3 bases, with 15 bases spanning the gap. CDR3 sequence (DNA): TGTGCCAGCAGGAAGCAAGACGGCGACTACAATGAGCAGTTCTTC. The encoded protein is CASRKQDGDYNEQFF.

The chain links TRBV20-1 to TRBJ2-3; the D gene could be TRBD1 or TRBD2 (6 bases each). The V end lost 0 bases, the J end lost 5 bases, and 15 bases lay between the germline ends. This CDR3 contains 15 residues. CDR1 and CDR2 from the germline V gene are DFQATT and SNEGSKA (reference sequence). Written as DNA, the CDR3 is TGCAGTGCTAGAGATCTCGGCGGAGGGGGAGATACGCAGTATTTT. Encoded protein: CSARDLGGGGDTQYF.

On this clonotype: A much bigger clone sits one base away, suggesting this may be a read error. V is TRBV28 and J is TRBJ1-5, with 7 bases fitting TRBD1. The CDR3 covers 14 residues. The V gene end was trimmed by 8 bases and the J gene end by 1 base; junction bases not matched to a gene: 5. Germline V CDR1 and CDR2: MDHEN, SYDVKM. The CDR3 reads CASGTQGSNQPQHF. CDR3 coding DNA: TGTGCCAGCGGTACACAGGGGAGCAATCAGCCCCAGCATTTT.

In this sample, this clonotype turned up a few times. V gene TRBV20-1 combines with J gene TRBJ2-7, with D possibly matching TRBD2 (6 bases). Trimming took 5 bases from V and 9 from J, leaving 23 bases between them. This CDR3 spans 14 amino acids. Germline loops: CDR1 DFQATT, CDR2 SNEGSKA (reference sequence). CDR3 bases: TGCAGTGCTCTGGAGGGGACCGCCCGTGTTGGGCAGTACTTC. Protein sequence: CSALEGTARVGQYF.

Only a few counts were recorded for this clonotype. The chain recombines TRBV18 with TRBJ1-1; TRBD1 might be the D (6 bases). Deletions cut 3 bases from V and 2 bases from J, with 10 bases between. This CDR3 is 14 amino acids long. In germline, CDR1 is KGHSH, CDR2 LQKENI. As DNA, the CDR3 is TGTGCCAGCTCACCTACGGACAGTAACACTGAAGCTTTCTTT. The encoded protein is CASSPTDSNTEAFF.

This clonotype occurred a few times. This CDR3 is CASSVGDSPSLATNEKLFF. DNA of the CDR3: TGTGCCAGCAGCGTAGGAGACAGCCCATCGCTTGCAACTAATGAAAAACTGTTTTTT. V and J are TRBV9 and TRBJ1-4, with a weak D call TRBD1 (5 bases). CDR1 is SGDLS, CDR2 YYNGEE, per germline. With 0 bases removed from V and 0 bases from J, the gap between germline ends came to 18 bases. The CDR3 is 19 amino acids. Full variable domain (outside the CDR3, taken from reference TRBV9 and TRBJ1-4): DSGVTQTPKHLITATGQRVTLRCSPRSGDLSVYWYQQSLDQGLQFLIQYYNGEERAKGNILERFSAQQFPDLHSELNLSSLELGDSALYFCASSVGDSPSLATNEKLFFGSGTQLSVL.

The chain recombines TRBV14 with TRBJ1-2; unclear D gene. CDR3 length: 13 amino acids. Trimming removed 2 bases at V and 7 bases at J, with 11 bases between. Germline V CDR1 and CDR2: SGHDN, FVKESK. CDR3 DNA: TGTGCCAGCAGCCAAAGCCAGGTTGGTGGCTACACCTTC. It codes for CASSQSQVGGYTF.

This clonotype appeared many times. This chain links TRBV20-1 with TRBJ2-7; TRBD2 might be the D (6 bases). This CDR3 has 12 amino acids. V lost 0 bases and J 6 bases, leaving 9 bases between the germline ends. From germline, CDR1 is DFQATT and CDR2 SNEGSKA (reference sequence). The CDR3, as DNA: TGCAGTGCTAGAGATGGGGGGTCCGAGCAGTACTTC. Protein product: CSARDGGSEQYF.

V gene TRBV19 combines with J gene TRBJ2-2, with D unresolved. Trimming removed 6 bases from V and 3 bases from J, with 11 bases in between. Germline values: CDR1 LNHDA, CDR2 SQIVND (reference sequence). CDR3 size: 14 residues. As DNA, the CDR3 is TGTGCCAGTAGGAAAGTAGAACACACCGGGGAGCTGTTTTTT. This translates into CASRKVEHTGELFF.

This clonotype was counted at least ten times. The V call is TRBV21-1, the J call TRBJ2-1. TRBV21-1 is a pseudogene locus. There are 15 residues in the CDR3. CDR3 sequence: CASNNEREPNNEQFF. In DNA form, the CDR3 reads TGTGCCAGCAACAACGAGCGGGAGCCCAACAATGAGCAGTTCTTC.

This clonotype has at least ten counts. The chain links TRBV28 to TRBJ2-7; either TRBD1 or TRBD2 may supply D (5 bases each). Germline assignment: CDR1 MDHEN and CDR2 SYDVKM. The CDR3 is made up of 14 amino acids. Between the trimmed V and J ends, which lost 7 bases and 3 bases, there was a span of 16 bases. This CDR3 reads CASTQGESDYEQYF. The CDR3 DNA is TGTGCCAGCACCCAAGGGGAGTCCGACTACGAGCAGTACTTC.

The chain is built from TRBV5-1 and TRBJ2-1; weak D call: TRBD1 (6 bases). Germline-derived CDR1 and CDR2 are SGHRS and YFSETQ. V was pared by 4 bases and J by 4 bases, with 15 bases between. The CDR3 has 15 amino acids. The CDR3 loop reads CASSQAGTLYNEQFF. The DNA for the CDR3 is TGCGCCAGCAGCCAAGCCGGGACATTATACAATGAGCAGTTCTTC.

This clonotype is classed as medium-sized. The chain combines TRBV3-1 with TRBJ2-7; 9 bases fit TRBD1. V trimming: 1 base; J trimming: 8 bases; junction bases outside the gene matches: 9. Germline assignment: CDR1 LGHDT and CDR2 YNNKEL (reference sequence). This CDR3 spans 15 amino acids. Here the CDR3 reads CASSQVAGQGSQQYF. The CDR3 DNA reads TGTGCCAGCAGCCAAGTGGCGGGACAGGGATCCCAGCAGTACTTC.

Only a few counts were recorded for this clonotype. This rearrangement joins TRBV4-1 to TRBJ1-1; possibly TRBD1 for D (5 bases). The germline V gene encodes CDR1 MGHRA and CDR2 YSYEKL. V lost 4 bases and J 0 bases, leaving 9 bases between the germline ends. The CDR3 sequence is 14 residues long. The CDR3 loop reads CASSRGPLNTEAFF. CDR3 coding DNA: TGCGCCAGCAGCCGGGGACCGCTGAACACTGAAGCTTTCTTT.

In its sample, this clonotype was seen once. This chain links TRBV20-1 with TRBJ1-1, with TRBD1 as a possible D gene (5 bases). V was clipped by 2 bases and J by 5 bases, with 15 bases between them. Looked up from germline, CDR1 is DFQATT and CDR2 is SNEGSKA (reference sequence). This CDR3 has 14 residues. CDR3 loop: CSARIGGTFTEAFF. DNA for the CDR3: TGCAGTGCTAGAATCGGGGGTACATTTACTGAAGCTTTCTTT.

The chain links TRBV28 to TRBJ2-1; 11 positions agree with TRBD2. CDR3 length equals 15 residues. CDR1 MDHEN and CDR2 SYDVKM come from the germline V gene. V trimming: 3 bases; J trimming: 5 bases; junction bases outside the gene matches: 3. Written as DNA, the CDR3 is TGTGCCAGCAGTTTGATAGCGGGAGGGGACAATGAGCAGTTCTTC. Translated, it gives CASSLIAGGDNEQFF.

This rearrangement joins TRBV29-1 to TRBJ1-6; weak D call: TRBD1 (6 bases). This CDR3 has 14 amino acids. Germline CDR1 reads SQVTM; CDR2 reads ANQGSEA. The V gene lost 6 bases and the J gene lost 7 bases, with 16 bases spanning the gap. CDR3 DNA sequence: TGCAGCGTCCGGGCAGGGGTAAAGAATTCACCCCTCCACTTT. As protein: CSVRAGVKNSPLHF.

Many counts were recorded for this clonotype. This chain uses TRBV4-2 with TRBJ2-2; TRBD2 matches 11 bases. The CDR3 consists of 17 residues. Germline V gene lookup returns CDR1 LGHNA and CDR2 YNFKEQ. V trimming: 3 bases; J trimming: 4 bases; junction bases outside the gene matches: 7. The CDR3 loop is CASSQGRTSGSTGELFF. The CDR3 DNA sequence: TGTGCCAGCAGCCAGGGTAGGACTAGCGGGTCCACCGGGGAGCTGTTTTTT.

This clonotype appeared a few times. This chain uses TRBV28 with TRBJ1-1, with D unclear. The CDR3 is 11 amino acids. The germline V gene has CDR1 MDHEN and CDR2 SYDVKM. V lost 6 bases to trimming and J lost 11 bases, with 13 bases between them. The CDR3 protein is CASSTYDWAFF. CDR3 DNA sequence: TGTGCCAGCAGCACCTACGACTGGGCTTTCTTT. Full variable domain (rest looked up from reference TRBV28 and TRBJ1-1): DVKVTQSSRYLVKRTGEKVFLECVQDMDHENMFWYRQDPGLGLRLIYFSYDVKMKEKGDIPEGYSVSREKKERFSLILESASTNQTSMYLCASSTYDWAFFGQGTRLTVV.

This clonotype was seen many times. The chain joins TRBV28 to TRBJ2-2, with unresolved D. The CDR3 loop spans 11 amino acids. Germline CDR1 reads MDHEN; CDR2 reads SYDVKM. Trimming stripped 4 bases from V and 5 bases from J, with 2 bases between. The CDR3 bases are TGTGCCAGCAGTTCGACCGGGGAGCTGTTTTTT. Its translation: CASSSTGELFF.